A single sample gave rise to the 20 T cell receptor beta chains below, sequenced in a study of cytomegalovirus exposure and HLA in healthy donors. Use of 60 Vbeta and 13 Jbeta primers characterized the PCR. Libraries were prepared by immunoSEQ multiplex PCR; TCRdb keeps only in-frame clonotypes and omits some of them. This sample has about 170,000 clones, with 73% found just once. The sequenced sample was PBMCs. Every receptor here comes from a woman in her late teens or twenties in good health and CMV-seropositive.

In its sample, this clone was seen a few times. The rearrangement uses TRBV5-1 and TRBJ1-1; unclear D gene. This CDR3 comprises 12 residues. Trimming removed 9 bases from V and 6 bases from J, with 15 bases in between. CDR1 and CDR2 (germline): SGHRS, YFSETQ. CDR3 region: CATSETGAEAFF. Written as DNA, the CDR3 is TGCGCCACCTCCGAGACGGGTGCTGAAGCTTTCTTT.

This chain links TRBV5-6 with TRBJ2-5; maybe TRBD1 (5 bases). Between the trimmed V and J ends, which lost 2 bases and 4 bases, there was a span of 15 bases. There are 15 residues in the CDR3. CDR1 is SGHDT, CDR2 YYEEEE, per germline. The CDR3 DNA follows: TGTGCCAGCAGCTTTTTCGACCTAAGGGGAGAGACCCAGTACTTC. This codes for CASSFFDLRGETQYF.

V and J are TRBV7-9 and TRBJ1-1; the D is unclear. In germline, CDR1 is SEHNR, CDR2 FQNEAQ (reference sequence). With 1 base removed from V and 1 base from J, the gap between germline ends came to 7 bases. This CDR3 region has 14 residues. The CDR3 protein is CASSLVPSNTEAFF. CDR3 in DNA: TGTGCCAGCAGCTTAGTTCCCTCGAACACTGAAGCTTTCTTT. The full variable domain, rest sourced from reference TRBV7-9 and TRBJ1-1, is DTGVSQNPRHKITKRGQNVTFRCDPISEHNRLYWYRQTLGQGPEFLTYFQNEAQLEKSRLLSDRFSAERPKGSFSTLEIQRTEQGDSAMYLCASSLVPSNTEAFFGQGTRLTVV.

CDR3 bases: TGTGCCAGCAGTGAAACAGTGTATGAGCAGTTCTTC. As protein: CASSETVYEQFF. The chain uses TRBV6-1 and TRBJ2-1, with D unclear. The CDR3 runs 12 residues. The V end was cut by 2 bases, the J end by 8 bases, with 7 bases between. CDR1 is MNHNS and CDR2 is SASEGT in the germline V gene.

This chain links TRBV19 with TRBJ1-1; D is uncertain. This CDR3 contains 16 residues. Trimming removed 4 bases from V and 2 bases from J, with 17 bases in between. CDR1 is LNHDA and CDR2 is SQIVND in the germline V gene (reference sequence). The CDR3 coding sequence is TGTGCCAGTAGTACACTCTCACTCGGGGTTAACACTGAAGCTTTCTTT. Translated: CASSTLSLGVNTEAFF.

This clone showed up many times. This rearrangement joins TRBV30 to TRBJ1-2; 8 bases match TRBD1. The CDR3 contains 14 residues. The germline gives CDR1 GTSNPN, CDR2 SVGIG (reference sequence). The V gene end was trimmed by 3 bases and the J gene end by 8 bases; junction bases not matched to a gene: 11. CDR3 protein: CAWRAEDRVRGYTF. CDR3 in DNA: TGTGCCTGGAGGGCAGAGGACAGGGTGAGAGGCTACACCTTC.

A few counts support this clone. CDR3 in DNA: TGTGCCAGCAGTGGCCTACCGGGACAGGGGGCGCACACCTTC. This codes for CASSGLPGQGAHTF. This chain links TRBV6-1 with TRBJ1-2; TRBD1 matches at 12 bases. The CDR3 length is 14 residues. V shed 4 bases, J shed 12 bases, and the junction held 9 bases outside the gene matches. Germline V gene data show CDR1 as MNHNS and CDR2 as SASEGT.

The chain combines TRBV5-1 with TRBJ2-7; the D gene is possibly TRBD1 (5 bases). CDR3 length equals 12 residues. Germline CDR1 and CDR2: SGHRS and YFSETQ. Trimming left V 0 bases short and J 4 bases short, with 5 bases between. The CDR3 reads CASSLGQYEQYF. The CDR3 coding sequence is TGCGCCAGCAGCTTGGGACAGTACGAGCAGTACTTC.

CDR3: CASSQVFGGVNYGYTF. CDR3 nucleotide sequence: TGCGCCAGCAGCCAAGTCTTCGGGGGAGTTAACTATGGCTACACCTTC. The chain carries TRBV4-3 and TRBJ1-2, with D tentatively TRBD1 (5 bases). Germline V lookup: CDR1 LGHNA, CDR2 YSLEER. V shed 1 base and J shed 1 base, with 13 bases lying between them. The CDR3 is made up of 16 amino acids.

The genes are TRBV28 and TRBJ1-2, with 7 bases fitting TRBD1. The CDR3 length is 14 residues. The ends lost 5 bases at V and 4 bases at J; junction bases unmatched: 7. Germline-derived CDR1 and CDR2 are MDHEN and SYDVKM. The CDR3 protein is CASSDKTGIYGYTF. CDR3 nucleotides: TGTGCCAGCAGTGATAAGACAGGGATCTATGGCTACACCTTC.

This clone was recorded a few times. The chain is built from TRBV5-6 and TRBJ1-3; D is ambiguous. Looked up from germline, CDR1 is SGHDT and CDR2 is YYEEEE. The CDR3 totals 15 residues. Trimming left V 3 bases short and J 1 base short, with 11 bases between. The CDR3 spells CASSYEGGSGNTIYF. The DNA for the CDR3 is TGTGCCAGCAGCTACGAGGGAGGGTCTGGAAACACCATATATTTT.

V and J are TRBV21-1 and TRBJ2-7; the table names TRBD1, a call not compared with the DNA. TRBV21-1 represents a pseudogene. The CDR3 totals 17 residues. CDR3 coding DNA: TGTGCCAGCAGCAAAGATACAGGGGGCGAGATAGAGTACGAGCAGTACTTC. Encoded protein: CASSKDTGGEIEYEQYF.

The sample holds one count of this clone. The chain uses TRBV2 and TRBJ1-3; the D gene is possibly TRBD1 (6 bases). Germline CDR1 is SNHLY and CDR2 is FYNNEI. V was clipped by 2 bases and J by 6 bases, with 17 bases between them. This CDR3 is 16 amino acids long. The CDR3 protein is CASSETGQTPLNTIYF. CDR3 nucleotide sequence: TGTGCCAGCAGTGAAACAGGACAGACTCCATTAAACACCATATATTTT.

The chain uses TRBV5-8 and TRBJ2-1, with D possibly TRBD1 on 6 matching bases. Germline lookup yields CDR1 SGHTS and CDR2 YDEGEE. V was clipped by 4 bases and J by 8 bases, with 19 bases between them. The CDR3 loop spans 15 amino acids. CDR3 sequence: CASSRRSQGNDEQFF. Written as DNA, the CDR3 is TGTGCCAGCAGCCGTCGGTCCCAGGGGAACGATGAGCAGTTCTTC.

The chain combines TRBV7-9 with TRBJ1-2, with D possibly being TRBD1 (6 bases). CDR1 is SEHNR and CDR2 is FQNEAQ in the germline V gene (reference sequence). CDR3 length equals 15 residues. Trimming removed 4 bases at V and 7 bases at J, with 19 bases between. CDR3 bases: TGTGCCAGCAGCTCGTTGACGAGGACAGCTATTGGCTACACCTTC. Amino acid sequence: CASSSLTRTAIGYTF. Full variable domain (outside the CDR3, taken from reference TRBV7-9 and TRBJ1-2): DTGVSQNPRHKITKRGQNVTFRCDPISEHNRLYWYRQTLGQGPEFLTYFQNEAQLEKSRLLSDRFSAERPKGSFSTLEIQRTEQGDSAMYLCASSSLTRTAIGYTFGSGTRLTVV.

The chain employs TRBV6-1 and TRBJ2-7, with 7 nucleotides matching TRBD1. CDR3 size: 14 residues. From germline, CDR1 is MNHNS and CDR2 SASEGT. V lost 4 bases, J lost 3 bases, and 6 bases stayed unmatched. The DNA for the CDR3 is TGTGCCAGCAGTGCTCTGACAGGGCACTACGAGCAGTACTTC. Encoded protein: CASSALTGHYEQYF.

This clone occurred once. The DNA of the CDR3 is TGTGCCAGCAGCCCGACAGGGGATAACTATGGCTACACCTTC. Translated: CASSPTGDNYGYTF. The V call is TRBV7-3, the J call TRBJ1-2; 8 bases are a match to TRBD1. The CDR3 is 14 residues long. CDR1 and CDR2 (germline): SGHTA, FQGTGA. The trim removed 5 bases at V and 1 base at J, leaving 3 bases unmatched.

The J gene is TRBJ2-7, the V gene TRBV19, with 10 bases aligning to TRBD1. Germline V lookup: CDR1 LNHDA, CDR2 SQIVND (reference sequence). The J segment lost 2 bases and the V segment lost 5 bases, leaving 3 bases of the junction unmatched. The CDR3 consists of 14 residues. CDR3 DNA sequence: TGTGCCAGTAGTGGGGGGACAGGGGCCTACGAGCAGTACTTC. The encoded protein is CASSGGTGAYEQYF.

Details on this clone: A junction end diverges from the germline sequence, so it may reflect a read error. The rearrangement joins TRBV7-2 to TRBJ2-1, with 9 bases that match TRBD2. CDR1 SGHTA and CDR2 FQGNSA come from the germline V gene. The CDR3 loop spans 16 amino acids. Here the CDR3 DNA reads TGTGTCAGCAGCGGGGGGTTCGGTACTGGATACAATGAGCAGTTCTTC. Encoded protein: CVSSGGFGTGYNEQFF.

This clone was seen only a few times. This chain connects TRBV19 to TRBJ1-2; the D gene is possibly TRBD1 (5 bases). The germline gives CDR1 LNHDA, CDR2 SQIVND (reference sequence). Deletions cut 7 bases from V and 4 bases from J, with 13 bases between. This CDR3 spans 13 amino acids. The CDR3 loop is CASIADTGYGYTF. The CDR3 coding sequence is TGTGCCAGTATAGCGGACACGGGCTATGGCTACACCTTC.